This T cell receptor beta chain was profiled in a study of cytomegalovirus exposure and HLA in healthy donors. Study-wide background: The same platform as the roughly 670 first-cohort repertoires was used for the 100 to 150 validation repertoires, a later analysis reported. Broader study findings: The tendency of first-cohort TCR clusters to co-occur in the 120 or so validation repertoires was identified by a subsequent analysis. High sensitivity and specificity were reportedly achieved when the classifier diagnosed cytomegalovirus status. Associated with cytomegalovirus, according to the listing, were 150 to 200 TCR beta chains.

Method: immunoSEQ multiplex PCR; TCRdb's copy keeps in-frame clones and lacks some. This repertoire shows fewer than 85,000 clones, roughly 92% found once; its top ten account for roughly 0.6%. Germline V lookup: CDR1 MNHEY, CDR2 SVGAGI. CDR3 length: 15 residues. Trimming pared 0 bases from V and 0 bases from J, leaving 8 bases between. For this clone: Its antigen is still unknown.

This TCR was sampled from a woman between 18 and 30 years old in good health and CMV-seronegative. The sample taken for sequencing was PBMCs. This rearrangement joins TRBV6-5 to TRBJ1-1; D might be TRBD1 (6 bases). DNA for the CDR3: TGTGCCAGCAGTTACTCAGGACAGATGAACACTGAAGCTTTCTTT. It is translated as CASSYSGQMNTEAFF.